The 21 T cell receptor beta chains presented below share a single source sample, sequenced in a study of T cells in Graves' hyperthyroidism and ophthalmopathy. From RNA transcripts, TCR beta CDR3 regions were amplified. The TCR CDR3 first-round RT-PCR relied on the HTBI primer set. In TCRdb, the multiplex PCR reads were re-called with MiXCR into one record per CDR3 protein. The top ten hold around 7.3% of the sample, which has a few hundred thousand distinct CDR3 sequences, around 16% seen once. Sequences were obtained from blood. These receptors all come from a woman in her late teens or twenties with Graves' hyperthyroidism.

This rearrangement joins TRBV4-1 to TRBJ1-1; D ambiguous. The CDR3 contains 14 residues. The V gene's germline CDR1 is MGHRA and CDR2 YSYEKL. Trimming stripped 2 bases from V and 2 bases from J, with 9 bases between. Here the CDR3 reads CASSQRGGNTEAFF. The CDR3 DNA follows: TGCGCCAGCAGCCAACGAGGAGGAAACACTGAAGCTTTCTTT.

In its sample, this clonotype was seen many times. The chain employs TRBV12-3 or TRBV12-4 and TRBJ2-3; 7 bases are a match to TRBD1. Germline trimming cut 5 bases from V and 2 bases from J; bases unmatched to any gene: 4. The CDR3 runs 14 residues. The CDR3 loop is CASSRTGPTDTQYF. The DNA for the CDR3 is TGTGCCAGCAGTCGGACAGGTCCCACAGATACGCAGTATTTT.

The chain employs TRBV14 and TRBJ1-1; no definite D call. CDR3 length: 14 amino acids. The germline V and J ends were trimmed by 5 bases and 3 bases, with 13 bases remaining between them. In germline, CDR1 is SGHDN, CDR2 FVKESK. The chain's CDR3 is CASSKGYRDTEAFF. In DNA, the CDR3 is TGTGCCAGCAGCAAGGGATACCGCGACACTGAAGCTTTCTTT.

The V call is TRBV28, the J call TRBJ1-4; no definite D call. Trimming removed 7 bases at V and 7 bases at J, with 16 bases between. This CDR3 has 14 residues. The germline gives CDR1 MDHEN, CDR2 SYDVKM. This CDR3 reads CASIPGAVGEKLFF. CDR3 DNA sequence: TGTGCCAGCATTCCGGGCGCCGTAGGTGAAAAACTGTTTTTT.

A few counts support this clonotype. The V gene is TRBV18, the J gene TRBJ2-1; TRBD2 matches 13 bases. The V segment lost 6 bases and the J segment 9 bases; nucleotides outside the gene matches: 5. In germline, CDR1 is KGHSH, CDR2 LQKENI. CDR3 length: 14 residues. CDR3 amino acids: CASSPGLAGLEQFF. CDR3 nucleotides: TGTGCCAGCTCCCCGGGACTAGCGGGACTTGAGCAGTTCTTC.

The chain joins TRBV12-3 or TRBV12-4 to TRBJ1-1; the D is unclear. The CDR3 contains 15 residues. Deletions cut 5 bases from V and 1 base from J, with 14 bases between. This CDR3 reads CASSPPVARNTEAFF. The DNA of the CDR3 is TGTGCCAGCAGTCCACCGGTAGCTAGGAACACTGAAGCTTTCTTT.

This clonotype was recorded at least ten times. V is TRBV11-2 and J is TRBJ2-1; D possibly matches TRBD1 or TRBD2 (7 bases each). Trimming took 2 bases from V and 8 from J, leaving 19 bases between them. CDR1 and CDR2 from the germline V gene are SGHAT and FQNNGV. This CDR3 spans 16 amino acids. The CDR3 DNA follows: TGTGCCAGCAGCTTAAACGTCAGGGGGAGGGCCGATGAGCAGTTCTTC. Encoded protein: CASSLNVRGRADEQFF.

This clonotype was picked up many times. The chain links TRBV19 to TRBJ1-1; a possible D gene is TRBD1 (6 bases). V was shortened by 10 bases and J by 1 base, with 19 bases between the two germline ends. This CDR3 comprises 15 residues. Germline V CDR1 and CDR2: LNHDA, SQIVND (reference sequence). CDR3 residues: CATTPFGGRNTEAFF. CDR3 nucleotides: TGTGCCACTACACCCTTCGGGGGGCGGAACACTGAAGCTTTCTTT.

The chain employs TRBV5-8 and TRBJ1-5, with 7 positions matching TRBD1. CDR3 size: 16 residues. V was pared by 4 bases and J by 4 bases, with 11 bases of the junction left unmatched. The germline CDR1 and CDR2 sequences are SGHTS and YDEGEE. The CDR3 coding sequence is TGTGCCAGCAGCCCCGACAGGGAGAGAGGGAATCAGCCCCAGCATTTT. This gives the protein CASSPDRERGNQPQHF.

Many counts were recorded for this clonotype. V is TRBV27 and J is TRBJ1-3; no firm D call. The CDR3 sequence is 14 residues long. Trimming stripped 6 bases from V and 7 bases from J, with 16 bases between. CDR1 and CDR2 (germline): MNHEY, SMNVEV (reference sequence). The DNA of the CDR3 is TGTGCCAGCAGATCCGGGAGAGGGTGGAACACCATATATTTT. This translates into CASRSGRGWNTIYF.

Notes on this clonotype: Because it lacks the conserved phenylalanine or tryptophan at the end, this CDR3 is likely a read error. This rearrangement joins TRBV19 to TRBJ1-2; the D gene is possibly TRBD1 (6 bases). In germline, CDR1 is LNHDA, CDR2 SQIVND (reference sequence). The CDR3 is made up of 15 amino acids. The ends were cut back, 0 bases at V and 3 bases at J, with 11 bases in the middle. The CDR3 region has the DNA TGTGCCAGTAGTATAGATCACCGACAGGACTATGGCTACACCCTC. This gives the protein CASSIDHRQDYGYTL.

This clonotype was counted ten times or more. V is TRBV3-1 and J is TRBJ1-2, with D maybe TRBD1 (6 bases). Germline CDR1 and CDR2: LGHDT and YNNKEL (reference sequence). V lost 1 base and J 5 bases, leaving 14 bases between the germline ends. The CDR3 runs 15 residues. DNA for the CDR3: TGTGCCAGCAGCCAAGGCAGGGGCGACGGGTATGGCTACACCTTC. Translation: CASSQGRGDGYGYTF.

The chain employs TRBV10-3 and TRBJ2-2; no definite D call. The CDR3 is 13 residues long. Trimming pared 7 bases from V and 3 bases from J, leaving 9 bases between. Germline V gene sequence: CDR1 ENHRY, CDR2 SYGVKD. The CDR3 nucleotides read TGTGCCATCAAGTATCGGGACACCGGGGAGCTGTTTTTT. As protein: CAIKYRDTGELFF.

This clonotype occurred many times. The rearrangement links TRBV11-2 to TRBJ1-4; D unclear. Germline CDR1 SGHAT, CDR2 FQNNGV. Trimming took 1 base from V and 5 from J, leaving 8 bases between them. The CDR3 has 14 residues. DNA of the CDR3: TGTGCCAGCAGCTTAGGGATGGGGAATGAAAAACTGTTTTTT. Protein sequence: CASSLGMGNEKLFF.

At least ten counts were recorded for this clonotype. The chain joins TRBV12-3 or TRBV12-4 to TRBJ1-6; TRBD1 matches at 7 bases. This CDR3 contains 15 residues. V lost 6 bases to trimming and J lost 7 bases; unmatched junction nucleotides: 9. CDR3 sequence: CASSPRTGRNSPLHF. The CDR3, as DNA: TGTGCCAGCAGCCCCAGGACAGGACGAAATTCACCCCTCCACTTT.

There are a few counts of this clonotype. In DNA, the CDR3 is TGTGCCAGCATCGGGCACGAGCAGTACTTC. Protein sequence: CASIGHEQYF. The chain combines TRBV2 with TRBJ2-7; D is unresolved. V lost 7 bases, J lost 5 bases, and 6 bases lay in between. Germline CDR1 is SNHLY and CDR2 is FYNNEI. This CDR3 has 10 residues.

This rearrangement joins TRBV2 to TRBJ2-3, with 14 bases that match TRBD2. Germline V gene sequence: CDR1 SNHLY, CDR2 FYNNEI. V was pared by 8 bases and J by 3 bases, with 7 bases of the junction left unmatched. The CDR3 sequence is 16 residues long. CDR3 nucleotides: TGTGCCAGCCTGGCCCGACTAGCGGGGGGGACAGATACGCAGTATTTT. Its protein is CASLARLAGGTDTQYF.

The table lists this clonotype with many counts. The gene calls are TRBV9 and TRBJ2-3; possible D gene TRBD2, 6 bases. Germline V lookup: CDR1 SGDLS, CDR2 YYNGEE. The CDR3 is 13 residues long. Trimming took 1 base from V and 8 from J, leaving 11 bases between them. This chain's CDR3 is CASSVSAEGTQYF. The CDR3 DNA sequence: TGTGCCAGCAGCGTATCGGCGGAGGGTACGCAGTATTTT.

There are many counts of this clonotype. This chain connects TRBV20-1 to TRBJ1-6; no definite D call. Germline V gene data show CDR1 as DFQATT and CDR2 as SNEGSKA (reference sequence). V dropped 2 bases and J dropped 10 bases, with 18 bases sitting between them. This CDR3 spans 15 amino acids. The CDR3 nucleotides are TGCAGTGCTAGACCCACGGGCGGGGTTGGCTCACCCCTCCACTTT. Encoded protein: CSARPTGGVGSPLHF.

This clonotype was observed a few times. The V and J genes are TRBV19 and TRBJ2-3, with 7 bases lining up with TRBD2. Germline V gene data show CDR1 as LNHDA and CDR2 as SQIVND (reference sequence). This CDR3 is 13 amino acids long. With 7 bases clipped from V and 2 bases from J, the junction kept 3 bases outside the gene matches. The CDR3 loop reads CASKGDYTDTQYF. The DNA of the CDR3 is TGTGCCAGTAAAGGGGACTACACAGATACGCAGTATTTT.

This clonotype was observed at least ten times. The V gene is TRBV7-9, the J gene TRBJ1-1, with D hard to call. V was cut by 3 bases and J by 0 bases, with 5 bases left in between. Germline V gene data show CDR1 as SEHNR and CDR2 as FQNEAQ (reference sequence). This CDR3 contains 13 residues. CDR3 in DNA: TGTGCCAGCAGCTTGGGTATGAACACTGAAGCTTTCTTT. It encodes CASSLGMNTEAFF.